The next 20 T cell receptor beta chains were all read from a single sample in a study of T-cell memory formation after mild COVID-19. TCRdb ran MiXCR on the 5' RACE reads and lists one entry per CDR3 protein. The table has fewer than 250,000 distinct CDR3 sequences, about 10% seen once. What was sequenced was PBMCs or a T cell subset sorted from them (not recorded which). All receptors derive from a man between 18 and 35 years old who had mild COVID-19 (a few samples of this study predate the infection). Cell type and time point are not known.

This chain links TRBV18 with TRBJ2-5; a possible D gene is TRBD2 (6 bases). Trimming removed 6 bases at V and 5 bases at J, with 16 bases between. Germline CDR1 and CDR2: KGHSH and LQKENI. The CDR3 is made up of 14 amino acids. The CDR3 loop reads CASSGSAGGETQYF. The DNA for the CDR3 is TGTGCCAGCTCTGGCAGCGCCGGAGGGGAGACCCAGTACTTC. Variable domain in full (rest from reference TRBV18 and TRBJ2-5): NAGVMQNPRHLVRRRGQEARLRCSPMKGHSHVYWYRQLPEEGLKFMVYLQKENIIDESGMPKERFSAEFPKEGPSILRIQQVVRGDSAAYFCASSGSAGGETQYFGPGTRLLVL.

The chain links TRBV5-1 to TRBJ2-3, with D possibly matching TRBD2 (5 bases). Germline CDR1 and CDR2: SGHRS and YFSETQ. Trimming cost V 2 bases and J 6 bases, with 16 bases left between them. The CDR3 extends over 15 amino acids. The CDR3: CASSFEHTGRDTQYF. CDR3 DNA sequence: TGCGCCAGCAGCTTCGAACATACGGGAAGGGATACGCAGTATTTT.

This clonotype was seen more than once but under ten times. J is TRBJ2-2 and V is TRBV6-5, with 8 nucleotides matching TRBD1. The V segment lost 6 bases and the J segment 1 base; nucleotides outside the gene matches: 4. The CDR3 has 15 residues. Germline values: CDR1 MNHEY, CDR2 SVGAGI. CDR3 amino acids: CASRRQGLNTGELFF. The CDR3 DNA reads as TGTGCCAGCAGACGACAGGGGCTGAACACCGGGGAGCTGTTTTTT.

The chain uses TRBV30 and TRBJ1-1, with D possibly TRBD1 on 5 matching bases. V shed 2 bases and J shed 10 bases, with 11 bases lying between them. The CDR3 length is 11 residues. Germline V gene lookup returns CDR1 GTSNPN and CDR2 SVGIG (reference sequence). DNA of the CDR3: TGTGCCTGGAGTAGGGTGCAGGGAGCTTTCTTT. This gives the protein CAWSRVQGAFF.

This sequence joins TRBV24-1 and TRBJ2-3, with 7 bases aligning to TRBD2. CDR1 is KGHDR and CDR2 is SFDVKD in the germline V gene. Trimming cost V 2 bases and J 6 bases; bases outside gene matches: 7. The CDR3 covers 15 residues. Written as DNA, the CDR3 is TGTGCCACCAGTGATTCCAGGCTGGGGGGGGATACGCAGTATTTT. Residues: CATSDSRLGGDTQYF.

This clonotype was observed a handful of times. The gene calls are TRBV20-1 and TRBJ2-5; tentatively, D is TRBD1 or TRBD2 (5 bases each). Trimming removed 4 bases at V and 5 bases at J, with 17 bases between. The CDR3 contains 14 residues. Germline V CDR1 and CDR2: DFQATT, SNEGSKA (reference sequence). CDR3 DNA: TGCAGTGCTACTCGGGGCACATTAGGGGAGACCCAGTACTTC. It encodes CSATRGTLGETQYF.

This clonotype was observed a handful of times. The V call is TRBV9, the J call TRBJ2-1; D might be TRBD2 (7 bases). With 0 bases removed from V and 5 bases from J, the gap between germline ends came to 9 bases. The CDR3 has 14 amino acids. Germline values: CDR1 SGDLS, CDR2 YYNGEE. The CDR3 DNA is TGTGCCAGCAGCGTAGGCGGGGGCCACAATGAGCAGTTCTTC. Translated: CASSVGGGHNEQFF.

The sample holds a few counts of this clonotype. The genes are TRBV21-1 and TRBJ1-2. TRBV21-1 is a pseudogene locus. CDR3 length: 10 amino acids. The CDR3 protein is CASRVCGYTF. The CDR3 DNA follows: TGTGCCAGCAGGGTTTGTGGCTACACCTTC.

The genes are TRBV7-2 and TRBJ1-2, with D perhaps matching TRBD1 (5 bases). The CDR3 has 14 amino acids. V was trimmed by 5 bases and J by 0 bases, leaving 10 bases between them. CDR1 and CDR2 (germline): SGHTA, FQGNSA. This CDR3 reads CASSLDSPNYGYTF. The CDR3 DNA reads as TGTGCCAGCAGCCTTGACAGTCCTAACTATGGCTACACCTTC.

This clonotype appeared many times. V usage is TRBV5-1 and J usage is TRBJ2-5; no reliable D call. V dropped 0 bases and J dropped 5 bases, with 11 bases sitting between them. This CDR3 comprises 14 residues. Germline CDR1 and CDR2: SGHRS and YFSETQ. This CDR3 is CASSLVPPGETQYF. The CDR3 DNA sequence: TGCGCCAGCAGCTTGGTTCCCCCCGGGGAGACCCAGTACTTC.

V gene TRBV28 combines with J gene TRBJ2-2; 14 bases are a match to TRBD2. Germline values: CDR1 MDHEN, CDR2 SYDVKM. The CDR3 contains 16 residues. J gave up 3 bases and V 6 bases, and 3 bases lay outside the gene matches. In DNA form, the CDR3 reads TGTGCCAGCAGGACTAGCGGGGGGGCCGACACCGGGGAGCTGTTTTTT. This sequence encodes CASRTSGGADTGELFF.

The V call is TRBV6-2 or TRBV6-3, the J call TRBJ1-2; 8 bases agree with TRBD1. The CDR3 contains 15 residues. V lost 5 bases to trimming and J lost 2 bases; unmatched junction nucleotides: 7. Germline V CDR1 and CDR2: MNHEY, SVGEGT. CDR3 amino acids: CASSTDRQGNYGYTF. In nucleotides, the CDR3 is TGTGCCAGCAGTACCGACCGACAGGGGAACTATGGCTACACCTTC.

This clonotype came up a few times. This chain uses TRBV20-1 with TRBJ2-7; D possibly corresponds to TRBD2 (5 bases). CDR3 length equals 15 residues. From germline, CDR1 is DFQATT and CDR2 SNEGSKA (reference sequence). The ends were cut back, 4 bases at V and 4 bases at J, with 20 bases in the middle. CDR3 sequence (DNA): TGCAGTGCTATAAGACGGGGAGTGGGATCGTACGAGCAGTACTTC. Translating gives CSAIRRGVGSYEQYF.

This clonotype was observed a few times. V gene TRBV20-1 combines with J gene TRBJ1-1; no reliable D call. Germline CDR1 DFQATT, CDR2 SNEGSKA (reference sequence). V lost 3 bases and J lost 3, with 17 bases in between. The CDR3 sequence is 15 residues long. CDR3 loop: CSARETALLDTEAFF. As DNA, the CDR3 is TGCAGTGCTAGGGAAACAGCCCTGTTGGACACTGAAGCTTTCTTT.

CDR3 loop: CASSKEAGATDTQYF. The CDR3 DNA reads as TGTGCCAGCAGCAAGGAGGCGGGGGCCACAGATACGCAGTATTTT. V gene TRBV7-9 combines with J gene TRBJ2-3, with D perhaps TRBD2 (7 bases). Trimming took 5 bases from V and 2 from J, leaving 14 bases between them. Per the germline V gene, CDR1 is SEHNR and CDR2 is FQNEAQ (reference sequence). The CDR3 runs to 15 residues.

The rearrangement joins TRBV2 to TRBJ1-5; the D is unclear. This CDR3 contains 13 residues. Trimming took off 8 bases at V and 5 bases at J, with 13 bases between the two ends. The V gene's germline CDR1 is SNHLY and CDR2 FYNNEI. The CDR3 sequence is CASGSESYQPQHF. The CDR3, as DNA: TGTGCCAGCGGGTCAGAGAGTTATCAGCCCCAGCATTTT. Based on the CDR3 plus reference TRBV2 and TRBJ1-5, the full variable domain is EPEVTQTPSHQVTQMGQEVILRCVPISNHLYFYWYRQILGQKVEFLVSFYNNEISEKSEIFDDQFSVERPDGSNFTLKIRSTKLEDSAMYFCASGSESYQPQHFGDGTRLSIL.

In this sample, this clonotype turned up a few times. The genes are TRBV20-1 and TRBJ1-5; D uncertain. V was shortened by 0 bases and J by 5 bases, with 8 bases between the two germline ends. Germline V CDR1 and CDR2: DFQATT, SNEGSKA (reference sequence). This CDR3 comprises 13 residues. DNA for the CDR3: TGCAGTGCTAGAGAGGCAGGACATCAGCCCCAGCATTTT. It specifies CSAREAGHQPQHF.

This clonotype turned up a few times. V usage is TRBV5-1 and J usage is TRBJ2-7; no definite D call. V was shortened by 4 bases and J by 7 bases, with 15 bases between the two germline ends. The CDR3 sequence is 13 residues long. The germline gives CDR1 SGHRS, CDR2 YFSETQ. The CDR3 spells CASSTNPLREQYV. The CDR3 nucleotides are TGCGCCAGCAGCACAAATCCCCTAAGGGAGCAGTACGTC.

This sequence joins TRBV4-1 and TRBJ2-5; no definite D call. Trimming removed 1 base at V and 3 bases at J, with 18 bases between. The germline V gene encodes CDR1 MGHRA and CDR2 YSYEKL. CDR3 length: 17 amino acids. The CDR3, as DNA: TGCGCCAGCAGCCAAGGAACTCTCGACACCAACAAAGAGACCCAGTACTTC. Residues: CASSQGTLDTNKETQYF.

This clonotype was recorded many times. The chain uses TRBV7-9 and TRBJ2-4; D gene ambiguous. This CDR3 contains 13 residues. Between the trimmed V and J ends, which lost 7 bases and 2 bases, there was a span of 9 bases. The germline V gene has CDR1 SEHNR and CDR2 FQNEAQ (reference sequence). The CDR3: CASTPLSKNIQYF. CDR3 DNA sequence: TGTGCCAGCACCCCTCTGTCCAAAAACATTCAGTACTTC.